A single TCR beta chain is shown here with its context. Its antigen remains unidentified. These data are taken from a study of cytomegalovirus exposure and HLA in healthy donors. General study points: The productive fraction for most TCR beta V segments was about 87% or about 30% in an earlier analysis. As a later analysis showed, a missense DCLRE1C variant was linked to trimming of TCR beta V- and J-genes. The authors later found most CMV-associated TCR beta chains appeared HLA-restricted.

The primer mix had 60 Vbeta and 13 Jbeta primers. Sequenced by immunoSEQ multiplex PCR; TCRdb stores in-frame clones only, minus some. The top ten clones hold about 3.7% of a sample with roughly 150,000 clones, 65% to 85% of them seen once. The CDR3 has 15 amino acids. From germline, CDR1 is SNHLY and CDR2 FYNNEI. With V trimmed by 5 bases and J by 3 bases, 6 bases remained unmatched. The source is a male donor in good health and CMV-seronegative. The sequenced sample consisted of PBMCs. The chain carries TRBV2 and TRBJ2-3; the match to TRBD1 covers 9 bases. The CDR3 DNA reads TGTGCCAGCAGTCGACAGGGGGTGGGGACAGATACGCAGTATTTT. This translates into CASSRQGVGTDTQYF.